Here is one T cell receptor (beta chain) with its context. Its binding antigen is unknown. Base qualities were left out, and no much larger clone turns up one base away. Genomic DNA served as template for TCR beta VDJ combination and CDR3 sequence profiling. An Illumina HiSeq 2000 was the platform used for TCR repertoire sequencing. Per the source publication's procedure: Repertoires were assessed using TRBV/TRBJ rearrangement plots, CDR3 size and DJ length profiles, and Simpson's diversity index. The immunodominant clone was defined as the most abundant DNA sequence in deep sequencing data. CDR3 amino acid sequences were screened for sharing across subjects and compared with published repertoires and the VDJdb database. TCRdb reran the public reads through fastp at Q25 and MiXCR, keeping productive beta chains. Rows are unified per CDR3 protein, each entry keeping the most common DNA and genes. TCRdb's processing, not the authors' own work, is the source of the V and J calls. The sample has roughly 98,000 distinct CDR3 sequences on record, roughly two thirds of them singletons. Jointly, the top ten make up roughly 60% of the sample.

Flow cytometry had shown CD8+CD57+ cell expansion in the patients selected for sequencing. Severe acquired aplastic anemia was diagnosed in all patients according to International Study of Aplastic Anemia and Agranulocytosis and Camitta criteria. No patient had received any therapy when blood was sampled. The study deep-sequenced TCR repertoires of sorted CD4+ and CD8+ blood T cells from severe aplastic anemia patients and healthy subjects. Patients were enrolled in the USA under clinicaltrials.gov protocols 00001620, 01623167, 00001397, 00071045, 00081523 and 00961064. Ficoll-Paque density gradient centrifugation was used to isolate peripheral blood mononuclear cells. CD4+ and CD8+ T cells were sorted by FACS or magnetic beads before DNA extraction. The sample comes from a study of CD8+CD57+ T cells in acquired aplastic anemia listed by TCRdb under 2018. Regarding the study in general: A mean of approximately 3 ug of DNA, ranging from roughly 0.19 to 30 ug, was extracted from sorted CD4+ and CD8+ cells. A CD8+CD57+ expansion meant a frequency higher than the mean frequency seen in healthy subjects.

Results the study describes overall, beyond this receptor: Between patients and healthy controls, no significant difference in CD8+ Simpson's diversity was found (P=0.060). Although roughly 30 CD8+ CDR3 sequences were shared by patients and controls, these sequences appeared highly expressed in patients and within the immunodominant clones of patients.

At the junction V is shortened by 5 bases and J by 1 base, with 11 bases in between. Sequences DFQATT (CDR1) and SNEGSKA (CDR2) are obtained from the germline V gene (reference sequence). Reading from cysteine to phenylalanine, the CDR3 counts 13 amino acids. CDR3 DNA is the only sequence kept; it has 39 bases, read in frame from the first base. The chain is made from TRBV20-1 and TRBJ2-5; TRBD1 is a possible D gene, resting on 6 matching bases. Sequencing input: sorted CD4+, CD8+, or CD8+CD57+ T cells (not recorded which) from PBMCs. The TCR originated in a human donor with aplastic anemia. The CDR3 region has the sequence CSAQDRIQETQYF. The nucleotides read TGCAGTGCTCAGGACAGAATCCAAGAGACCCAGTACTTC.